Sequencing of this T cell receptor (beta chain) was carried out in a study of T cell responses to AZD1222 COVID-19 vaccine (dated by TCRdb to 2020 to 2022). In terms of the full investigation: A total of more than 230 trial participants underwent TCR sequencing, of whom some 210 received two doses of AZD1222 and approximately 25 received two doses of the MenACWY control vaccine. Trial participants were enrolled into age subgroups of 18-55, 56-69 and 70-plus years, which contained roughly 150, 30 and 60 TCR-sequenced participants, respectively.

The sample's time point label, in plain terms: about 28 days (+/-7) after the second vaccine dose. AZD1222 recipients whose second dose came at about 4 weeks and those whose second dose came at about 12 weeks were combined into one group, since spike-specific TCR depth and breadth did not differ between the two schedules. Vaccinee samples came from UK trials COV001 and COV002, including a single-blind randomized controlled phase 2/3 trial of AZD1222 (ChAdOx1 nCoV-19) in healthy adults. For TCRbeta chain sequencing, PBMC samples were collected from trial participants at day 0 and at day 28 after the second dose. As encoded in the germline V gene, CDR1 is SQVTM while CDR2 is ANQGSEA. The V end loses 2 bases and the J end loses 2 bases, and a stretch of 6 bases separates them. CDR3 length: 12 amino acids, cysteine to phenylalanine. Of the read, only the CDR3 DNA is kept; its 36 bases are in frame from base 1.

Here is what the overall study found, with its caveats: CD4 TCRs associated with the vaccine covered the entire spike protein, and the dominant responses were in regions 160-218 and 743-854. Because no day 14 peak-response samples were available, the repertoires could be characterized only after the peak T cell response. Nearly half of unique spike-specific TCRs reportedly recognized epitopes outside regions mutated in the B.1.351 and B.1.1.7 variants. Most participants were white British and females outnumbered males, and the authors suggested that clonal diversity may have been underestimated. A significant rise in spike-specific TCR breadth and depth was observed after two AZD1222 doses relative to day 0 and relative to MenACWY recipients. Conclusions about previously exposed vaccinees were limited because only five to seven AZD1222 recipients were SARS-CoV-2 seropositive at baseline. The 56-69-year group was small, and its depth increase did not reach significance, likely because of low power.

About this clone: No antigen is known for it. Per-base qualities were not stored, and no clone one base away is much larger.

The CDR3 regions of human TCRbeta chains were subjected to immunosequencing. On the authors' methods: TCRs in the repertoires were matched against a reference library of SARS-CoV-2-specific TCRs that had been generated with the MIRA antigen-specificity platform. Breadth was defined as the fraction of unique TCRs that were SARS-CoV-2-associated, and depth was defined as the fraction of total T cells that were SARS-CoV-2-associated. Each spike-specific TCR was assigned to its reactive spike region and to a CD4 or CD8 class using the MIRA data. Log10-transformed breadth and depth values were compared by one-way ANOVA with Sidak's multiple comparisons tests. TCRdb obtained this table from immuneACCESS and retained in-frame rearrangements with V and J assigned. These tables miss some clones; where compared with another copy, unresolved V genes account for less than half of the shortfall, and the remainder is unexplained. V, J and clone size derive from that table, while D and trimming were established from the DNA sequence. A total of roughly 58,000 clones appear in this sample, 85% to 90% of them only once. Of the sample, roughly 6.1% is held by the ten largest clones.

The sequence was obtained from an adult who received the AZD1222 COVID-19 vaccine. The sequence links TRBV29-1 to TRBJ1-1, with no confidently assigned D gene. The sample here was peripheral blood, taken 28 days after the second AZD1222 dose. CDR3 region: CSVELRNTEAFF. The DNA is as follows: TGCAGCGTTGAATTAAGAAACACTGAAGCTTTCTTT.